The 20 T cell receptor beta chains below come from one sample, sequenced in a study of blood T cells in healthy people across ages. A second PCR, run for about 6 to 12 cycles, used a sample-barcoded 5' primer plus a J-beta primer mix. TCRdb called the 5' RACE reads again in MiXCR, with one record for every CDR3 protein. The sample lists roughly 1,100,000 distinct CDR3 sequences; less than 25% were seen once. These sequences were also reported in another study, on T cells of mothers and their children.

The sample taken for sequencing was blood. The source is a girl aged 2-10 years in good health.

This clonotype was seen once. The genes are TRBV5-1 and TRBJ2-2, with 10 bases that match TRBD2. V shed 4 bases, J shed 5 bases, and the junction held 11 bases outside the gene matches. Per germline, CDR1 SGHRS and CDR2 YFSETQ. The CDR3 has 17 amino acids. The CDR3 region is CASSPPALAGATGELFF. The DNA of the CDR3 is TGCGCCAGCAGCCCCCCGGCTCTAGCGGGAGCTACCGGGGAGCTGTTTTTT.

This chain uses TRBV9 with TRBJ1-1, with TRBD1 identical over 7 bases. CDR3 size: 15 residues. Losses at the gene ends were 0 bases for V and 6 bases for J; bases not matched to a gene: 8. Germline V gene lookup returns CDR1 SGDLS and CDR2 YYNGEE. Here the CDR3 reads CASSVATGLGAEAFF. In DNA form, the CDR3 reads TGTGCCAGCAGCGTAGCGACAGGGCTGGGAGCTGAAGCTTTCTTT.

V and J are TRBV20-1 and TRBJ2-7, with TRBD1 identical over 11 bases. The J segment lost 2 bases and the V segment lost 3 bases, leaving 3 bases of the junction unmatched. Germline values: CDR1 DFQATT, CDR2 SNEGSKA (reference sequence). The CDR3 loop spans 14 amino acids. The CDR3 DNA follows: TGCAGTGCTAGCGGACAGGGGGCTGCCTACGAGCAGTACTTC. It codes for CSASGQGAAYEQYF.

The CDR3 loop is CASSLVREGRNEQFF. CDR3 DNA sequence: TGCGCCAGCAGCCTAGTGCGGGAGGGCAGGAATGAGCAGTTCTTC. The V call is TRBV5-1, the J call TRBJ2-5, with 9 bases lining up with TRBD2. Gene TRBJ2-1 matches the end of the DNA better, so the J call may be wrong. In germline, CDR1 is SGHRS, CDR2 YFSETQ. CDR3 length: 15 residues.

This clonotype appeared a few times. The chain links TRBV29-1 to TRBJ1-1; D is ambiguous. This CDR3 is built from 12 residues. The germline V and J ends were trimmed by 6 bases and 1 base, with 9 bases remaining between them. Germline V lookup: CDR1 SQVTM, CDR2 ANQGSEA. The CDR3 loop is CSVPSGNTEAFF. Here the CDR3 DNA reads TGCAGCGTCCCCAGCGGGAACACTGAAGCTTTCTTT.

Points on this clonotype: One junction end does not reproduce the germline sequence, and a read error may be involved. The CDR3 loop is CSATWLGQGLF. For the CDR3, the DNA is TGCAGTGCTACCTGGCTGGGGCAGGGGCTTTTT. The chain recombines TRBV20-1 with TRBJ1-4, with D perhaps TRBD1 (6 bases). CDR1 and CDR2 from the germline V gene are DFQATT and SNEGSKA (reference sequence). This CDR3 region has 11 residues.

The chain couples TRBV27 to TRBJ2-5; D is ambiguous. Germline V lookup: CDR1 MNHEY, CDR2 SMNVEV (reference sequence). V lost 6 bases, J lost 2 bases, and 16 bases lay in between. The CDR3 has 15 residues. As DNA, the CDR3 is TGTGCCAGCAGCTTTTCGATCGGACCTCAAGAGACCCAGTACTTC. Translating gives CASSFSIGPQETQYF.

The chain is built from TRBV7-2 and TRBJ2-5, with TRBD2 matching over 8 bases. The J call is doubtful: the DNA matches TRBJ2-7 better. The length of the CDR3 is 15 residues. The germline V gene has CDR1 SGHTA and CDR2 FQGNSA. Here the CDR3 reads CASSLRSGGDYEQYF. The CDR3 DNA follows: TGTGCCAGCAGCTTAAGAAGCGGGGGCGATTACGAGCAGTACTTC.

The chain uses TRBV29-1 and TRBJ1-4; D gene unclear. Germline CDR1 reads SQVTM; CDR2 reads ANQGSEA. The ends were cut back, 0 bases at V and 8 bases at J, with 13 bases in the middle. The CDR3 has 14 amino acids. In nucleotides, the CDR3 is TGCAGCGTTGAAGAGGGGAACACTCGAGAAAAACTGTTTTTT. Protein product: CSVEEGNTREKLFF.

On this clonotype: It is unclear where the CDR3 begins or ends on the DNA, so no DNA is shown, and the CDR3 is as TCRdb lists it. V gene TRBV7-9 combines with J gene TRBJ2-7. From germline, CDR1 is SEHNR and CDR2 FQNEAQ (reference sequence). The CDR3 numbers 13 amino acids, ends counted. The CDR3 reads CASSFLTFDEQYF.

This clonotype was seen a few times. The chain is built from TRBV6-2 or TRBV6-3 and TRBJ2-5, with 10 bases matching TRBD1. J gave up 4 bases and V 8 bases, and 10 bases lay outside the gene matches. The CDR3 sequence is 15 residues long. Germline V lookup: CDR1 MNHEY, CDR2 SVGEGT. The CDR3 bases are TGTGCCAGCTCCGACCGGACAGGGGGAGGAGAGACCCAGTACTTC. This gives the protein CASSDRTGGGETQYF.

The chain employs TRBV20-1 and TRBJ2-1; a possible D gene is TRBD1 (6 bases). This CDR3 comprises 10 residues. The V gene's germline CDR1 is DFQATT and CDR2 SNEGSKA (reference sequence). Trimming took off 7 bases at V and 8 bases at J, with 9 bases between the two ends. The chain's CDR3 is CSVKGDEQFF. CDR3 bases: TGCAGTGTAAAGGGGGATGAGCAGTTCTTC.

The chain employs TRBV6-5 and TRBJ1-6; D ambiguous. V shed 4 bases and J shed 7 bases, with 14 bases lying between them. Germline CDR1 is MNHEY and CDR2 is SVGAGI. The CDR3 runs to 15 residues. In DNA, the CDR3 is TGTGCCAGCAGTTTCGTGAACCCAGGAAATTCACCCCTCCACTTT. This codes for CASSFVNPGNSPLHF.

This clonotype came up a few times. J is TRBJ1-4 and V is TRBV4-3, with D possibly matching TRBD1 (5 bases). Trimming took off 0 bases at V and 8 bases at J, with 13 bases between the two ends. This CDR3 region has 15 residues. The V gene's germline CDR1 is LGHNA and CDR2 YSLEER. The CDR3 protein is CASSQDPGRPEKLFF. The CDR3 DNA follows: TGCGCCAGCAGCCAAGATCCGGGACGCCCGGAAAAACTGTTTTTT.

The DNA of the CDR3 is TGTGCCAGCAGCTTAGTGGGGCTAGCGGGAGTGACCGGGGAGCTGTTTTTT. It encodes CASSLVGLAGVTGELFF. The rearrangement uses TRBV7-2 and TRBJ2-2; TRBD2 matches 10 bases. V trimming: 1 base; J trimming: 5 bases; junction bases outside the gene matches: 7. CDR3 size: 17 residues. The germline V gene has CDR1 SGHTA and CDR2 FQGNSA.

This clonotype was found a few times. The chain is built from TRBV7-9 and TRBJ2-3, with D possibly matching TRBD2 (5 bases). V lost 1 base and J 5 bases, leaving 10 bases between the germline ends. The CDR3 runs to 14 residues. Looked up from germline, CDR1 is SEHNR and CDR2 is FQNEAQ (reference sequence). This chain's CDR3 is CASSLVPGIDTQYF. The CDR3 bases are TGTGCCAGCAGCTTAGTACCGGGGATAGATACGCAGTATTTT.

J is TRBJ1-4 and V is TRBV5-1, with D hard to call. This CDR3 is 14 amino acids long. Deletions cut 0 bases from V and 8 bases from J, with 11 bases between. Germline V gene data show CDR1 as SGHRS and CDR2 as YFSETQ. The CDR3 coding sequence is TGCGCCAGCAGCTTGGATGTCGCCTACGAAAAACTGTTTTTT. Translating it yields CASSLDVAYEKLFF.

This clonotype was seen a handful of times. This chain links TRBV28 with TRBJ2-6; 11 nucleotides line up with TRBD1. This CDR3 comprises 20 residues. Germline assignment: CDR1 MDHEN and CDR2 SYDVKM. Germline trimming cut 4 bases from V and 5 bases from J; bases unmatched to any gene: 16. CDR3 amino acids: CASSWPSLGQGGSRANVLTF. The DNA of the CDR3 is TGTGCCAGCAGTTGGCCCTCCTTGGGACAGGGGGGAAGCAGGGCCAACGTCCTGACTTTC.

In DNA, the CDR3 is TGTGCCAGCAGCTTAGCCAGGACTTCAACTAATGAAAAACTGTTTTTT. It encodes CASSLARTSTNEKLFF. This chain connects TRBV7-3 to TRBJ1-4; D is ambiguous. Trimming shortened V by 2 bases and J by 0 bases, and 10 bases separated the two germline ends. Germline V lookup: CDR1 SGHTA, CDR2 FQGTGA. The CDR3 consists of 16 residues.

This chain links TRBV25-1 with TRBJ1-2, with 10 bases identical to TRBD1. This CDR3 has 15 residues. Unmatched junction bases numbered 7, after V lost 8 bases and J lost 1 base. Per germline, CDR1 MGHDK and CDR2 SYGVNS. Here the CDR3 DNA reads TGTGCCAGCGGATCCGGGACAGGGGATAACTATGGCTACACCTTC. Its protein product is CASGSGTGDNYGYTF.